This T cell receptor (beta chain) was observed in a study of blood T cell repertoires in COVID-19. In the study overall: The United States, Italy and Spain supplied acute and convalescent COVID-19 samples. From T cells, B-cell-depleted T cells, or PBMCs came the material, which was cDNA or gDNA.

Per the germline V gene, CDR1 is SGHRS and CDR2 is YFSETQ. Trimming removed 2 bases at V and 5 bases at J, with 13 bases between. The CDR3 is made up of 15 amino acids. In the original analysis: Reference gene primer amplification gave estimated nucleated cell counts. Sequencing was performed with immunoSEQ multiplex PCR; in TCRdb, only in-frame clones are kept and a portion is missing. That table supplies the V and J calls and clone size; D and trimming were determined from the DNA. This sample carries about 210,000 clones, about nine tenths of them seen once, and the ten largest clones take around 1.5%.

Sequences were obtained from peripheral blood. The chain employs TRBV5-1 and TRBJ2-2, with D possibly matching TRBD1 (5 bases). The source is a man younger than 35 with active or convalescent COVID-19. The CDR3 DNA reads TGCGCCAGCAGCTTTTCAGGGTCCGGAACCGGGGAGCTGTTTTTT. Encoded protein: CASSFSGSGTGELFF.